This TCR beta chain emerged from a study of CXCR3-negative and CXCR3-positive naive CD8 T cells. The study, taken as a whole, reports: CXCR3-positive naive cells had TRB CDR3s that were more hydrophobic than CXCR3-negative naive cells had.

Triplicate sorting captured around 300,000 cells each from every CD8+ T cell subset. Those CD8+ T cells considered naive were CD45RO-CCR7+CD27+CD95-. Preparation of TRB cDNA libraries relied on 5' RACE carrying UMI labels. TCRdb reprocessed the 5' RACE reads and keeps a single row for each CDR3 protein, giving no DNA. In all, the sample yields some 120,000 distinct CDR3 sequences. Worth noting for this clonotype: What it binds is not known.

This sequence was found in a human donor in good health. Some clones in this sample may be carry-over from other donors' samples. Sample: naive CXCR3+ CD8+ T cells from blood. Subset defined: CD45RO-CCR7+CD27+CD95- naive CD8+ T cells expressing CXCR3 (TNR3+).

The CDR3 here is CSVVEGSSTEQYF. V and J are TRBV29-1 and TRBJ2-7; TCRdb's assignment of TRBD2 cannot be checked, as there is no DNA. This CDR3 is built from 13 residues. Germline V gene lookup returns CDR1 SQVTM and CDR2 ANQGSEA.